This T cell receptor beta chain was captured in a study of yellow fever vaccine responses in identical twins. General study points: Twins' vaccine T cell responses reportedly seemed partly convergent and partly personalized.

TCRdb redid the calling of the RT-PCR reads with MiXCR, one entry per CDR3 protein. The sample holds 3,000 to 4,000 distinct CDR3 sequences, approximately 84% seen once. A remark on this clonotype: Its antigen is currently unknown.

V was cut by 0 bases and J by 1 base, with 7 bases left in between. The germline V gene has CDR1 LNHNV and CDR2 YYDKDF (reference sequence). The CDR3 runs 15 residues. The V call is TRBV15, the J call TRBJ1-5; D call uncertain. This sequence was found in a woman between 18 and 29 years old who received the yellow fever vaccine. The source was T cells from blood (PBMCs), unsorted or a sorted subset (not recorded which), collected before or after yellow fever vaccination (not recorded which). This CDR3 is CATSRDFLSNQPQHF. Here the CDR3 DNA reads TGTGCCACCAGCAGAGATTTTTTAAGCAATCAGCCCCAGCATTTT.